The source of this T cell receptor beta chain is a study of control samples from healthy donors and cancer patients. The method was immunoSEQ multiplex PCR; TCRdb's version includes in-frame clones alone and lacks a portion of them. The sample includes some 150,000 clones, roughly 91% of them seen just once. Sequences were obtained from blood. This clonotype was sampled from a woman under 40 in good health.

The CDR3 spells CASSPRTGDQPQHF. The CDR3 DNA reads TGTGCCAGCTCACCGCGGACAGGGGATCAGCCCCAGCATTTT. The chain couples TRBV18 to TRBJ1-5, with 9 nucleotides matching TRBD1. V lost 3 bases, J lost 5 bases, and 2 bases stayed unmatched. The CDR3 runs to 14 residues. CDR1 is KGHSH, CDR2 LQKENI, per germline. Together with reference TRBV18 and TRBJ1-5, the CDR3 gives the full variable domain: NAGVMQNPRHLVRRRGQEARLRCSPMKGHSHVYWYRQLPEEGLKFMVYLQKENIIDESGMPKERFSAEFPKEGPSILRIQQVVRGDSAAYFCASSPRTGDQPQHFGDGTRLSIL.